Below, 9 T cell receptor beta chains from the same sample are listed, as sequenced in a study of blood T cell repertoires in COVID-19. Clones were sequenced by immunoSEQ multiplex PCR, and TCRdb holds only the in-frame ones, with some missing. This sample has tens of thousands of clones, with around nine tenths found just once. Material for sequencing was peripheral blood. These receptors came from a man aged 35-49 years with acute or convalescent COVID-19.

V gene TRBV5-1 combines with J gene TRBJ1-1; 8 bases match TRBD1. The germline gives CDR1 SGHRS, CDR2 YFSETQ. V lost 3 bases, J lost 4 bases, and 2 bases stayed unmatched. This CDR3 has 13 amino acids. CDR3 loop: CASSSQGGTEAFF. The CDR3 DNA reads TGCGCCAGCAGCTCACAGGGGGGCACTGAAGCTTTCTTT.

This clone is categorized as medium-sized. The genes are TRBV24-1 and TRBJ2-7; 9 nucleotides agree with TRBD1. CDR1 is KGHDR, CDR2 SFDVKD, per germline. The V and J ends lost 3 bases and 5 bases, in that order; junction bases with no gene match: 7. The CDR3 is made up of 15 amino acids. CDR3 region: CATSDAGTGKDEQYF. CDR3 sequence (DNA): TGTGCCACCAGTGATGCCGGGACAGGGAAGGACGAGCAGTACTTC.

The chain employs TRBV29-1 and TRBJ1-3, with D possibly matching TRBD1 (5 bases). The CDR3 is 14 amino acids. Germline V gene lookup returns CDR1 SQVTM and CDR2 ANQGSEA. Deletions cut 5 bases from V and 2 bases from J, with 13 bases between. CDR3 DNA sequence: TGCAGCGTTACTGACGGGGGAGCTGGAAACACCATATATTTT. Encoded protein: CSVTDGGAGNTIYF.

The chain uses TRBV9 and TRBJ2-5; 11 bases agree with TRBD2. There are 18 residues in the CDR3. Trimming cost V 0 bases and J 0 bases; bases outside gene matches: 7. Germline lookup yields CDR1 SGDLS and CDR2 YYNGEE. Here the CDR3 reads CASSVGRLAGGYQETQYF. For the CDR3, the DNA is TGTGCCAGCAGCGTAGGAAGGCTAGCGGGAGGCTACCAAGAGACCCAGTACTTC.

The chain joins TRBV2 to TRBJ1-2; 7 bases are a match to TRBD1. V dropped 6 bases and J dropped 11; count of bases not matched to a gene: 15. Germline assignment: CDR1 SNHLY and CDR2 FYNNEI. This CDR3 contains 14 residues. The CDR3 DNA is TGTGCCAGCAGAGCCGGGACAGCAAAAATGGGGTACACCTTC. Its translation is CASRAGTAKMGYTF.

V and J are TRBV30 and TRBJ1-4, with 8 nucleotides matching TRBD1. CDR1 GTSNPN and CDR2 SVGIG come from the germline V gene (reference sequence). Losses at the gene ends were 5 bases for V and 0 bases for J; bases not matched to a gene: 5. The CDR3 has 15 residues. CDR3 residues: CAWSDRVTTNEKLFF. DNA of the CDR3: TGTGCCTGGTCGGACAGGGTGACAACTAATGAAAAACTGTTTTTT.

The chain recombines TRBV27 with TRBJ2-3, with a tentative D call TRBD2 (6 bases). The V end lost 5 bases, the J end lost 0 bases, and 18 bases lay between the germline ends. CDR1 and CDR2 (germline): MNHEY, SMNVEV (reference sequence). There are 17 residues in the CDR3. The CDR3 loop is CASSPLGLGGSTDTQYF. The CDR3 region has the DNA TGTGCCAGCAGTCCCCTGGGCCTCGGGGGAAGCACAGATACGCAGTATTTT.

V gene TRBV2 combines with J gene TRBJ1-5, with 8 bases fitting TRBD1. Germline V gene data show CDR1 as SNHLY and CDR2 as FYNNEI. The length of the CDR3 is 15 residues. Germline trimming cut 6 bases from V and 2 bases from J; bases unmatched to any gene: 6. CDR3 protein: CASSPDRGGNQPQHF. The CDR3 DNA sequence: TGTGCCAGCAGCCCCGACAGGGGTGGCAATCAGCCCCAGCATTTT.

This chain links TRBV12-5 with TRBJ2-1, with 12 bases fitting TRBD2. The V and J ends lost 5 bases and 9 bases, in that order; junction bases with no gene match: 26. This CDR3 region has 21 residues. In germline, CDR1 is LGHNT, CDR2 FRNRAP. The CDR3 loop reads CASGRTSGTVVDNALRFEQFF. For the CDR3, the DNA is TGTGCTAGTGGTCGGACTAGCGGGACTGTAGTTGACAATGCGTTGAGGTTTGAGCAGTTCTTC.